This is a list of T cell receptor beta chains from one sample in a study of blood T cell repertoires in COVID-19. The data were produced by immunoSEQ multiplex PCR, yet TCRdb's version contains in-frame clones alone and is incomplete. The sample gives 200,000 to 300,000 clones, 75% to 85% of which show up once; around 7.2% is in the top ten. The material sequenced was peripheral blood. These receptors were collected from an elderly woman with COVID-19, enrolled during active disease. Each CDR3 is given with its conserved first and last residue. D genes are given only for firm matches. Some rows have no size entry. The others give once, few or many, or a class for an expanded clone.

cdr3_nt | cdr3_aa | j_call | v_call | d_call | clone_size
TGCGCCAGCAGTCAGGGGCTCGGCTATGGCTACACCTTC | CASSQGLGYGYTF | TRBJ1-2 | TRBV10-1 | . | .
TGCGCCAGCAGCCCGGGGAGCAATCAGCCCCAGCATTTT | CASSPGSNQPQHF | TRBJ1-5 | TRBV5-1 | . | .
TGCGCCAGCAGCTTGGAGGGAGGATCGAGGGGAAACACCATATATTTT | CASSLEGGSRGNTIYF | TRBJ1-3 | TRBV5-1 | . | .
TGTGCCAGCAGTTTACAGGGGGCGGCTGAAAAACTGTTTTTT | CASSLQGAAEKLFF | TRBJ1-4 | TRBV28 | TRBD1 | .
TGCGCCAGCAAACAGGGGGCCGGGGAGACCCAGTACTTC | CASKQGAGETQYF | TRBJ2-5 | TRBV5-1 | TRBD1 | .
TGTGCCAGCAGTTTGGCCGCAGGAAACACTGAAGCTTTCTTT | CASSLAAGNTEAFF | TRBJ1-1 | TRBV5-6 | . | .
TGTGCCAGCAGCTTAGGAGGGGGCGATACTGAAGCTTTCTTT | CASSLGGGDTEAFF | TRBJ1-1 | TRBV7-3 | TRBD1 | .
TGTGCCAGCAGCTTGGAAGGGACAGGGGCTTCACCCCTCCACTTT | CASSLEGTGASPLHF | TRBJ1-6 | TRBV7-9 | TRBD1 | few
TGTGCCAGCAGCTTCAGGCAGAATGAAAAACTGTTTTTT | CASSFRQNEKLFF | TRBJ1-4 | TRBV5-4 | . | .
TGTGCCAGCAGCCGAGTCGGGGGAGGAGGGTACACAGATACGCAGTATTTT | CASSRVGGGGYTDTQYF | TRBJ2-3 | TRBV7-3 | . | .
TGTGCTAGTGGCCAACAGGGGAACTATGGCTACACCTTC | CASGQQGNYGYTF | TRBJ1-2 | TRBV12-5 | TRBD1 | .
TGTGCCAGCAGTTACGTACAGGAAGCTTTCTTT | CASSYVQEAFF | TRBJ1-1 | TRBV6-6 | . | .
TGTGCCAGCGGTAACAGGGAGTCACCCCTCCACTTT | CASGNRESPLHF | TRBJ1-6 | TRBV27 | . | .
TGTGCCAGCGCAATTCTTACAGGGCCGATCTCCTACGAGCAGTACTTC | CASAILTGPISYEQYF | TRBJ2-7 | TRBV7-9 | . | .
TGTGCCAGCAGCCTGGAGAGATCCTACAATGAGCAGTTCTTC | CASSLERSYNEQFF | TRBJ2-1 | TRBV6-6 | . | .
TGTGCCAGCAGCTTGGCCAGGACAGAAGTCTATGGCTACACCTTC | CASSLARTEVYGYTF | TRBJ1-2 | TRBV5-8 | . | .
TGTGCCAGCAGCCAAGGGGACACTAATCAGCCCCAGCATTTT | CASSQGDTNQPQHF | TRBJ1-5 | TRBV3-1/TRBV3-2 | . | once
TGTGCCACCAGTGATGGGGACAGAGGGGTGAGCACTGAAGCTTTCTTT | CATSDGDRGVSTEAFF | TRBJ1-1 | TRBV24-1 | TRBD1 | .
TGTGCCAGCAGCGTAGGAGGCAGCGCGCTCTACAATGAGCAGTTCTTC | CASSVGGSALYNEQFF | TRBJ2-1 | TRBV9 | . | .
TGCAGCGTTGGAGGCGGGAGGGCCGGGGGTCAAGAGACCCAGTACTTC | CSVGGGRAGGQETQYF | TRBJ2-5 | TRBV29-1 | TRBD2 | .
TGTGCCAGCAGCTTATGGGCCAGTTTAGGACCCCTCCACTTT | CASSLWASLGPLHF | TRBJ1-6 | TRBV7-3 | . | .
TGTGCCTGGAGCGCTAGACAGCGAGATTATGGCTACACCTTC | CAWSARQRDYGYTF | TRBJ1-2 | TRBV30 | . | .
TGCGCCAGCAGTACCTCATTGAACAGGGGATCCTACGAGCAGTACTTC | CASSTSLNRGSYEQYF | TRBJ2-7 | TRBV5-1 | TRBD1 | .
TGTGCCAGCAGCCCGCCCATGGGGGGGGCAATGGGGCAGTTCTTC | CASSPPMGGAMGQFF | TRBJ2-1 | TRBV7-9 | . | once
TGTGCCAGCAGCTCCCGCCCGGGCGGGACCGAAAAACTGTTTTTT | CASSSRPGGTEKLFF | TRBJ1-4 | TRBV7-2 | . | few
TGTGCCAGCAGCCAGGGGGGAATTCAGCCCCAGCATTTT | CASSQGGIQPQHF | TRBJ1-5 | TRBV28 | TRBD1 | .
TGTGCCAGCAGCCCGGGGGTGGGCACCGGGGAGCTGTTTTTT | CASSPGVGTGELFF | TRBJ2-2 | TRBV5-4 | . | .
TGTGCCAGCACCCAAAATCCGGGAGTAACGGATACGCAGTATTTT | CASTQNPGVTDTQYF | TRBJ2-3 | TRBV7-6 | . | .
TGCGCCAGCAGTTGGGACAGTAGCAATCAGCCCCAGCATTTT | CASSWDSSNQPQHF | TRBJ1-5 | TRBV5-1 | TRBD1 | .
TGCGCCAGCAGTGATAGGCAGGGCTATGGCTACACCTTC | CASSDRQGYGYTF | TRBJ1-2 | TRBV10-2 | . | once
TGTGCCAGCAGCCTAACTAACAGGCGAAATGAGCAGTTCTTC | CASSLTNRRNEQFF | TRBJ2-1 | TRBV11-2 | . | .
TGTGCCAGTAGTATAGCGAGCGGGGCGAATAGCAATCAGCCCCAGCATTTT | CASSIASGANSNQPQHF | TRBJ1-5 | TRBV19 | . | .
TGCAGCGTCGATTGGCGGGACTACAATGAGCAGTTCTTC | CSVDWRDYNEQFF | TRBJ2-1 | TRBV29-1 | . | .
TGTGCCAGCAGCAAAGCACAGACAGGGTGTTCTGGGGCCAACGTCCTGACTTTC | CASSKAQTGCSGANVLTF | TRBJ2-6 | TRBV21-1 | . | .
TGTGCCAGCAGCCTGGACAGGGGAGGCAATCAGCCCCAGCATTTT | CASSLDRGGNQPQHF | TRBJ1-5 | TRBV7-6 | TRBD1 | .
TGTGCCAGCAGCGAGGGACTAGTCGGTACGCAGTATTTT | CASSEGLVGTQYF | TRBJ2-3 | TRBV3-1/TRBV3-2 | TRBD2 | .
TGTGCCAGCAGCCTCGACAGCGAGTATGGCTACACCTTC | CASSLDSEYGYTF | TRBJ1-2 | TRBV7-3 | . | once
TGCGCCAGCAGCTTGTGGACTAGCACAGATACGCAGTATTTT | CASSLWTSTDTQYF | TRBJ2-3 | TRBV5-1 | . | .
TGTGCCAGCAGTGAAGCGTGGAGTAACTATGGCTACACCTTC | CASSEAWSNYGYTF | TRBJ1-2 | TRBV6-1 | . | .
TGTGCCACCAGTGATCGCTACGAGCAGTACTTC | CATSDRYEQYF | TRBJ2-7 | TRBV24-1 | . | .
TGTGCCAGCAGCCTGGGACACCAGAACACTGAAGCTTTCTTT | CASSLGHQNTEAFF | TRBJ1-1 | TRBV9 | . | .
TGTGCCAGCAGTTACCAGGGGGCGAACACCGGGGAGCTGTTTTTT | CASSYQGANTGELFF | TRBJ2-2 | TRBV6-5 | TRBD1 | .
TGTGCCAGCAGCGGAGGACGGAATAGCAATCAGCCCCAGCATTTT | CASSGGRNSNQPQHF | TRBJ1-5 | TRBV6-5 | . | .
TGTGCCATCAGTGAAGATAGGGAACAGGGGTATGGCTACACCTTC | CAISEDREQGYGYTF | TRBJ1-2 | TRBV10-3 | TRBD1 | .
TGTGCCAGCTCGGGTCAGGGGAACAATCAGCCCCAGCATTTT | CASSGQGNNQPQHF | TRBJ1-5 | TRBV18 | . | .
TGTGCCAGCAGCTTGTACGCGGGGGCTCAGGCCTATGGCTACACCTTC | CASSLYAGAQAYGYTF | TRBJ1-2 | TRBV5-6 | . | .
TGTGCCAGCAGTGCCCTTAGCGGGAGACTCGCCTACGAGCAGTACTTC | CASSALSGRLAYEQYF | TRBJ2-7 | TRBV25-1 | TRBD2 | .
TGTGCCAGCAGCCGACAGGGGAACACTGAAGCTTTCTTT | CASSRQGNTEAFF | TRBJ1-1 | TRBV7-3 | TRBD1 | few
TGTGCCACCAGCGGCCACAGGGGCAATGAGCAGTTCTTC | CATSGHRGNEQFF | TRBJ2-1 | TRBV15 | TRBD1 | .
TGTGCCAGCAGCGCGGGACGGCACTCCTACGAGCAGTACTTC | CASSAGRHSYEQYF | TRBJ2-7 | TRBV2 | . | few
TGTGCCAGCAGCTTAGTAAATCCTAGCACAGATACGCAGTATTTT | CASSLVNPSTDTQYF | TRBJ2-3 | TRBV11-2 | . | .
TGTGCCAGCAGTGACTCCGGGACTAGCGGCTACGAGCAGTACTTC | CASSDSGTSGYEQYF | TRBJ2-7 | TRBV28 | TRBD2 | .
TGTGCCAGCAGCTTAGACGCGGGAGGGCCAAGCACAGATACGCAGTATTTT | CASSLDAGGPSTDTQYF | TRBJ2-3 | TRBV7-9 | TRBD2 | .
TGTGCCAGCAGCTTAGATCCTGGGACAGCCTATGGCTACACCTTC | CASSLDPGTAYGYTF | TRBJ1-2 | TRBV11-2 | TRBD1 | .